These 14 T cell receptor beta chains came from one sample sequenced in a study of shared clonotypes between healthy human individuals. Naive CD8 populations comprised CD45RO-negative cells positively selected for CCR7, excluding terminally differentiated effector memory CD45RA+ cells. Libraries were prepared by immunoSEQ multiplex PCR; TCRdb keeps only in-frame clonotypes and omits some of them. The sample lists about 820,000 clones, almost 95% seen once, with less than 25% in the top ten. The sequencing input was naive CD8+ T cells sorted from blood. The receptor source for this set is a man aged 30-40 years in good health.

The J gene is TRBJ2-1, the V gene TRBV14, with 12 positions matching TRBD2. The V segment lost 2 bases and the J segment 7 bases; nucleotides outside the gene matches: 3. CDR3 length equals 15 residues. Germline loops: CDR1 SGHDN, CDR2 FVKESK. CDR3 in DNA: TGTGCCAGCAGCCAACTAGCGGGAGGGCCAAATGAGCAGTTCTTC. This gives the protein CASSQLAGGPNEQFF. Combining the CDR3 with reference TRBV14 and TRBJ2-1 gives the whole variable domain EAGVTQFPSHSVIEKGQTVTLRCDPISGHDNLYWYRRVMGKEIKFLLHFVKESKQDESGMPNNRFLAERTGGTYSTLKVQPAELEDSGVYFCASSQLAGGPNEQFFGPGTRLTVL.

This sequence joins TRBV4-3 and TRBJ2-3, with TRBD1 matching 10 bases. J gave up 2 bases and V 4 bases, and 3 bases lay outside the gene matches. Germline V gene data show CDR1 as LGHNA and CDR2 as YSLEER. The CDR3 totals 15 residues. This CDR3 reads CASSPGTGVTDTQYF. The DNA of the CDR3 is TGCGCCAGCAGCCCAGGGACAGGGGTCACAGATACGCAGTATTTT.

There are many counts of this clone. This rearrangement joins TRBV14 to TRBJ2-7, with D perhaps given as TRBD1 or TRBD2 (5 bases each). Germline assignment: CDR1 SGHDN and CDR2 FVKESK. Trimming removed 4 bases from V and 0 bases from J, with 10 bases in between. This CDR3 comprises 14 residues. This CDR3 is CASSPGDLSYEQYF. CDR3 sequence (DNA): TGTGCCAGCAGCCCCGGGGACCTCTCCTACGAGCAGTACTTC.

The V and J genes are TRBV27 and TRBJ2-7; 8 bases line up with TRBD1. V was clipped by 5 bases and J by 3 bases; unmatched bases: 6. This CDR3 spans 14 amino acids. Germline values: CDR1 MNHEY, CDR2 SMNVEV (reference sequence). The CDR3 here is CASSPRTGYYEQYF. In DNA form, the CDR3 reads TGTGCCAGCAGTCCTCGGACAGGGTACTACGAGCAGTACTTC.

The chain joins TRBV28 to TRBJ1-5; 7 positions match TRBD1. The V segment lost 5 bases and the J segment 3 bases; nucleotides outside the gene matches: 4. Germline loops: CDR1 MDHEN, CDR2 SYDVKM. The CDR3 has 14 amino acids. CDR3 in DNA: TGTGCCAGCAGTCCAGGGACAGTCAATCAGCCCCAGCATTTT. It is translated as CASSPGTVNQPQHF.

The gene calls are TRBV27 and TRBJ2-7; tentative D call: TRBD1 (6 bases). CDR1 is MNHEY, CDR2 SMNVEV, per germline (reference sequence). The CDR3 is 14 amino acids. V was clipped by 6 bases and J by 6 bases, with 18 bases between them. CDR3 in DNA: TGTGCCAGCAGCCCGGGTACAGGGATCGGCGAGCAGTACTTC. The encoded protein is CASSPGTGIGEQYF.

This clone occurred once. The chain recombines TRBV27 with TRBJ2-6; possibly TRBD1 for D (5 bases). Germline V lookup: CDR1 MNHEY, CDR2 SMNVEV (reference sequence). The length of the CDR3 is 15 residues. Trimming took off 6 bases at V and 4 bases at J, with 13 bases between the two ends. CDR3 DNA: TGTGCCAGCAGCATTCAGGGTTCCGGGGCCAACGTCCTGACTTTC. Translation gives CASSIQGSGANVLTF.

The chain joins TRBV5-4 to TRBJ2-7, with TRBD2 matching over 8 bases. Looked up from germline, CDR1 is SGHNT and CDR2 is YYREEE (reference sequence). With V trimmed by 3 bases and J by 5 bases, 4 bases remained unmatched. This CDR3 is built from 13 residues. CDR3 protein: CASSSGLVNEQYF. DNA of the CDR3: TGTGCCAGCAGCTCGGGACTAGTAAACGAGCAGTACTTC.

V gene TRBV9 combines with J gene TRBJ2-3; 10 nucleotides match TRBD1. From germline, CDR1 is SGDLS and CDR2 YYNGEE. The CDR3 extends over 16 amino acids. With 0 bases clipped from V and 5 bases from J, the junction kept 6 bases outside the gene matches. The CDR3 spells CASSVGQGARGDTQYF. The CDR3 DNA is TGTGCCAGCAGCGTAGGACAGGGGGCGCGAGGAGATACGCAGTATTTT.

V gene TRBV25-1 combines with J gene TRBJ2-1, with D perhaps being TRBD1 or TRBD2 (6 bases each). The germline CDR1 and CDR2 sequences are MGHDK and SYGVNS. V was shortened by 6 bases and J by 5 bases, with 14 bases between the two germline ends. This CDR3 spans 14 amino acids. The CDR3 sequence is CASRIGGRNNEQFF. The CDR3, as DNA: TGTGCCAGCAGAATAGGGGGGCGGAACAATGAGCAGTTCTTC. The full variable domain, with the rest looked up from reference TRBV25-1 and TRBJ2-1, is EADIYQTPRYLVIGTGKKITLECSQTMGHDKMYWYQQDPGMELHLIHYSYGVNSTEKGDLSSESTVSRIRTEHFPLTLESARPSHTSQYLCASRIGGRNNEQFFGPGTRLTVL.

The rearrangement joins TRBV2 to TRBJ1-2, with TRBD1 matching 7 bases. The CDR3 consists of 16 residues. The V and J ends lost 7 bases and 14 bases, in that order; junction bases with no gene match: 25. Germline assignment: CDR1 SNHLY and CDR2 FYNNEI. The CDR3 is CASKGGSVSLLNGGTF. CDR3 nucleotides: TGTGCCAGCAAAGGGGGCTCTGTCTCCCTGTTGAATGGAGGGACCTTC.

V gene TRBV7-9 combines with J gene TRBJ2-2; possibly TRBD1 for D (5 bases). Germline CDR1 is SEHNR and CDR2 is FQNEAQ (reference sequence). The CDR3 has 15 amino acids. Trimming pared 1 base from V and 2 bases from J, leaving 8 bases between. CDR3 nucleotide sequence: TGTGCCAGCAGCTTAGGAAGGGGCAACACCGGGGAGCTGTTTTTT. Its protein product is CASSLGRGNTGELFF.

The gene calls are TRBV6-1 and TRBJ1-1; D remains unclear. The V end lost 4 bases, the J end lost 0 bases, and 9 bases lay between the germline ends. The CDR3 loop spans 14 amino acids. From germline, CDR1 is MNHNS and CDR2 SASEGT. This chain's CDR3 is CASSGHLMNTEAFF. The CDR3 DNA follows: TGTGCCAGCAGTGGACACCTCATGAACACTGAAGCTTTCTTT.

V and J are TRBV6-4 and TRBJ2-3; 7 bases map to TRBD1. J was trimmed by 5 bases and V by 9 bases; bases with no gene match: 14. Germline lookup yields CDR1 MRHNA and CDR2 SNTAGT. This CDR3 comprises 15 residues. This chain's CDR3 is CARIRATGLGDTQYF. CDR3 nucleotides: TGTGCCAGGATACGCGCGACAGGGCTCGGAGATACGCAGTATTTT.